The present entry profiles one T cell receptor beta chain with its context. This sample is drawn from a study of technical replicates of blood from a handful of donors. Sequencing used immunoSEQ multiplex PCR; TCRdb keeps in-frame clones, though not all of them. The data contain around 84,000 clones, 95% to 98% of them singletons. The germline V gene encodes CDR1 SNHLY and CDR2 FYNNEI. V lost 6 bases to trimming and J lost 5 bases; unmatched junction nucleotides: 7. The CDR3 covers 14 residues. This chain joins TRBV2 and TRBJ2-7; 10 bases align to TRBD2. Specimen: T cells isolated from PBMCs. The source of this sequence is a human donor in good health. CDR3 sequence reads: CASSPLAGVNEQYF. CDR3 sequence (DNA): TGTGCCAGCAGCCCCCTAGCGGGGGTAAACGAGCAGTACTTC.